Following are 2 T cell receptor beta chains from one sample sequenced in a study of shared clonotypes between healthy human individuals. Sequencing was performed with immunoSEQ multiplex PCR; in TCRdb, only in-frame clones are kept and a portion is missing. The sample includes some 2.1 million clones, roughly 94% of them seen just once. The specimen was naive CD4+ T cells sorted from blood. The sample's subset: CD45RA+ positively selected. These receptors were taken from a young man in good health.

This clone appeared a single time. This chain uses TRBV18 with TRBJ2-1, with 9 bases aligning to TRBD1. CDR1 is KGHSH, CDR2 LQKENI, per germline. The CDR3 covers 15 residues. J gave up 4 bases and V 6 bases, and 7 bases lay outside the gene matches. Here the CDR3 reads CASSLDRGVYNEQFF. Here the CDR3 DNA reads TGTGCCAGCTCCTTGGACAGGGGCGTATACAATGAGCAGTTCTTC. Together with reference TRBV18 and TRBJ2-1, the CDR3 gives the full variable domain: NAGVMQNPRHLVRRRGQEARLRCSPMKGHSHVYWYRQLPEEGLKFMVYLQKENIIDESGMPKERFSAEFPKEGPSILRIQQVVRGDSAAYFCASSLDRGVYNEQFFGPGTRLTVL.

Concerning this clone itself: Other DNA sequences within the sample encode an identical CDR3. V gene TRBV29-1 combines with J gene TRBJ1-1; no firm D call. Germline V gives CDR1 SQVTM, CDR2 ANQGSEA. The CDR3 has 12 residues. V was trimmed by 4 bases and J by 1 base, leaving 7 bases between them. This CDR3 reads CSVVWGNTEAFF. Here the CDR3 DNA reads TGCAGCGTTGTCTGGGGGAACACTGAAGCTTTCTTT.